This TCR beta chain derives from a study of PD-1 blockade in mismatch repair-deficient tumors. Across the whole study: Patients had roughly twelve mismatch repair-deficient cancer types, all previously treated and progressing.

TCRdb keeps only in-frame clones here, not all; method: immunoSEQ multiplex PCR. The sample has approximately 79,000 clones, 80% to 90% seen once. The specimen comprised peripheral blood, sampled 44 weeks after starting pembrolizumab. This clonotype was obtained from an adult with mismatch repair-deficient cancer.

CDR3 in DNA: TGCAGCGTTGCGGAGGGGTACAATGAGCAGTTCTTC. Amino acids: CSVAEGYNEQFF. J is TRBJ2-1 and V is TRBV29-1; a possible D gene is TRBD2 (6 bases). The ends were cut back, 4 bases at V and 4 bases at J, with 8 bases in the middle. The germline CDR1 and CDR2 sequences are SQVTM and ANQGSEA. The CDR3 has 12 residues.